This TCR beta chain was sequenced during a study of CD8 T cells in Susac syndrome. The RNA input was 0.5 to 1 ug, and it was reverse transcribed with random hexamers. TCRdb used MiXCR to reprocess the immunoSEQ multiplex PCR reads, holding one entry per CDR3 protein. The sample has tens of thousands of distinct CDR3 sequences, approximately 96% seen once. Material: CD8+ T cells from PBMCs. The receptor comes from a human donor with Susac syndrome.

CDR3 in DNA: TGTGCCAGTAGAGGGGGGACAGGGCCGAATGGGCAGTACGTC. Residues: CASRGGTGPNGQYV. The chain employs TRBV2 and TRBJ2-7; the match to TRBD1 covers 9 bases. J gave up 9 bases and V 9 bases, and 15 bases lay outside the gene matches. There are 14 residues in the CDR3. CDR1 SNHLY and CDR2 FYNNEI come from the germline V gene.